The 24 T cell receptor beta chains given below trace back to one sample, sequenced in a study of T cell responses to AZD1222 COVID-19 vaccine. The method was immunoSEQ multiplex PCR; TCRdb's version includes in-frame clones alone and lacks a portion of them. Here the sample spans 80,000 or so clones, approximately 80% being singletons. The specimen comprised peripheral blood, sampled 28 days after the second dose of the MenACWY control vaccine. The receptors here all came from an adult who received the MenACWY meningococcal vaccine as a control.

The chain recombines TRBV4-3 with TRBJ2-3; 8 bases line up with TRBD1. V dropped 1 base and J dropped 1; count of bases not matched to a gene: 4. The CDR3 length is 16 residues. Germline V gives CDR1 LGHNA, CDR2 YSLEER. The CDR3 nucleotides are TGCGCCAGCAGCCAAGTTCAGGGGGCCGGCACAGATACGCAGTATTTT. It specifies CASSQVQGAGTDTQYF.

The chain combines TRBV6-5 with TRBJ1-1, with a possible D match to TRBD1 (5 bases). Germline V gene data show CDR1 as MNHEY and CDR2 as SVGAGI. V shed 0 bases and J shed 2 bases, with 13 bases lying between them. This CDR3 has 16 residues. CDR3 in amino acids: CASSYSGATLNTEAFF. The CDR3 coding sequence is TGTGCCAGCAGTTACTCTGGGGCTACCCTTAACACTGAAGCTTTCTTT.

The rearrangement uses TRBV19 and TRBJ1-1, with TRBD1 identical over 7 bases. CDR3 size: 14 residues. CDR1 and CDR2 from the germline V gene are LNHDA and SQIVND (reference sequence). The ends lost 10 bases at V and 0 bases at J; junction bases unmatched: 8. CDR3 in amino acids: CATTTGTVNTEAFF. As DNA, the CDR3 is TGTGCCACCACAACGGGGACAGTGAACACTGAAGCTTTCTTT.

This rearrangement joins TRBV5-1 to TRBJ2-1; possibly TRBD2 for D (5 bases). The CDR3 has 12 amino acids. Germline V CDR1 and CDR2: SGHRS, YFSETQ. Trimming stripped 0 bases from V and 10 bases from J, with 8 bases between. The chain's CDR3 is CASSLDGGEQFF. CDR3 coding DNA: TGCGCCAGCAGCTTGGACGGCGGGGAGCAGTTCTTC.

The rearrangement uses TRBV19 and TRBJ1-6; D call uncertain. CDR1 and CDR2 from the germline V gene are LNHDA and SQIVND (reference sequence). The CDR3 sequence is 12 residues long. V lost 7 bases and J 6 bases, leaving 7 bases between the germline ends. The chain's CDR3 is CASTRANSPLHF. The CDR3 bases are TGTGCCAGTACGAGGGCTAATTCACCCCTCCACTTT.

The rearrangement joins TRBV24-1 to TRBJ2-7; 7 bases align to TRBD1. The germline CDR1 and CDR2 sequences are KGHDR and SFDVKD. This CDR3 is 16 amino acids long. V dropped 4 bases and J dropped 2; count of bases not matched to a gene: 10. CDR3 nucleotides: TGTGCCACCAGTGAGCGAGGGGGCCAAGTTCCCTACGAGCAGTACTTC. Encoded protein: CATSERGGQVPYEQYF.

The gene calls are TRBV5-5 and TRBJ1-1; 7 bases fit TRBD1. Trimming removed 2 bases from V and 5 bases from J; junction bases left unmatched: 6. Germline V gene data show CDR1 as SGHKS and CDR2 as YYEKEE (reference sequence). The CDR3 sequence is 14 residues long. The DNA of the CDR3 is TGTGCCAGCAGCTTACAGGGGATTATGACTGAAGCTTTCTTT. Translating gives CASSLQGIMTEAFF.

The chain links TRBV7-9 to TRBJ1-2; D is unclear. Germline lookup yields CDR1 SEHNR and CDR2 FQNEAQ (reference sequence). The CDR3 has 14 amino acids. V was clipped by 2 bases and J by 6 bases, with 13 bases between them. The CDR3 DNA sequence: TGTGCCAGCAGCTTACAGTCCTTGCTCGATGGCTACACCTTC. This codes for CASSLQSLLDGYTF.

The CDR3 DNA reads TGTGCCAGTAGCCCTCAGACAGGGATGGGCACTGAAGCTTTCTTT. Protein product: CASSPQTGMGTEAFF. V gene TRBV19 combines with J gene TRBJ1-1; 7 bases match TRBD1. This CDR3 is 15 amino acids long. Trimming at V came to 6 bases and at J to 4 bases, leaving 11 bases not matched to a gene. Per germline, CDR1 LNHDA and CDR2 SQIVND (reference sequence).

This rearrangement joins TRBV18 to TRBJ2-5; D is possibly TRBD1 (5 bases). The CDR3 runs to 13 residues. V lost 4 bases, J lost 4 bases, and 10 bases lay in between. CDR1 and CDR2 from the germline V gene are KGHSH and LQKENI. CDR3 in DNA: TGTGCCAGCTCACTACAGGCCGGAGAGACCCAGTACTTC. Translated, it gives CASSLQAGETQYF.

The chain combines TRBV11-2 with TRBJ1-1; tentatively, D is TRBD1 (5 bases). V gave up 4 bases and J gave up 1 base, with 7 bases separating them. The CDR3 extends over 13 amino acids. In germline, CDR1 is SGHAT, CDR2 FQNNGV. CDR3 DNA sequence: TGTGCCAGCAGCTACGACAGGAACACTGAAGCTTTCTTT. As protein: CASSYDRNTEAFF.

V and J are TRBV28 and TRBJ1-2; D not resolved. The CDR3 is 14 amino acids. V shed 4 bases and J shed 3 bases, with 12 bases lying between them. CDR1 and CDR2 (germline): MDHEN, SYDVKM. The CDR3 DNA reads TGTGCCAGCAGTTCTTCTAAGGGTGACTATGGCTACACCTTC. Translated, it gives CASSSSKGDYGYTF.

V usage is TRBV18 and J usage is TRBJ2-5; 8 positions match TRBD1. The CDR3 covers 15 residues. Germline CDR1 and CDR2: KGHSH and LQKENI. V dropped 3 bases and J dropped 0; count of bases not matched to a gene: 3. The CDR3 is CASSPGTGNQETQYF. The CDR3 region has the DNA TGTGCCAGCTCACCCGGGACAGGAAACCAAGAGACCCAGTACTTC.

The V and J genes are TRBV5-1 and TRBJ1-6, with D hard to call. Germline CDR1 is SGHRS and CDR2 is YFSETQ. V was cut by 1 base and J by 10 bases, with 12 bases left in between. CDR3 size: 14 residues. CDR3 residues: CASSLSGLGSPLHF. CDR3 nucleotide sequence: TGCGCCAGCAGCTTGTCGGGCCTCGGGTCACCCCTCCACTTT.

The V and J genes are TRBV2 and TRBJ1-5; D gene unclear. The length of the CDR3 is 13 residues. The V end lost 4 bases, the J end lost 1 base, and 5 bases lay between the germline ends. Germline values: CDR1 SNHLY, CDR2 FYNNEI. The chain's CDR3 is CASSGGSNQPQHF. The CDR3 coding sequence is TGTGCCAGCAGTGGCGGGAGCAATCAGCCCCAGCATTTT.

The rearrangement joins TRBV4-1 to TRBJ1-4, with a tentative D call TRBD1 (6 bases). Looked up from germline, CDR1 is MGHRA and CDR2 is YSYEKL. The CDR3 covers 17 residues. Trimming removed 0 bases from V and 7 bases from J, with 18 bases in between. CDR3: CASSQDNREASGEKLFF. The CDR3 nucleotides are TGCGCCAGCAGCCAAGACAACAGGGAAGCGAGCGGTGAAAAACTGTTTTTT.

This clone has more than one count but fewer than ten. CDR3 loop: CASSIQGPMNTEAFF. The CDR3 DNA follows: TGTGCCAGCAGCATACAGGGGCCTATGAACACTGAAGCTTTCTTT. V usage is TRBV11-2 and J usage is TRBJ1-1, with TRBD1 matching over 7 bases. The CDR3 contains 15 residues. Losses at the gene ends were 5 bases for V and 0 bases for J; bases not matched to a gene: 6. CDR1 and CDR2 from the germline V gene are SGHAT and FQNNGV.

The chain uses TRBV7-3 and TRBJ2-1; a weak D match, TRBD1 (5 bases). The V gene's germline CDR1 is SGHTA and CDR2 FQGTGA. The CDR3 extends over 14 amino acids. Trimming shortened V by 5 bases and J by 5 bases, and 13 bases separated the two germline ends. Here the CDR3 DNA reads TGTGCCAGCAGCCCAAATGGGGCCCACAATGAGCAGTTCTTC. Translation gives CASSPNGAHNEQFF.

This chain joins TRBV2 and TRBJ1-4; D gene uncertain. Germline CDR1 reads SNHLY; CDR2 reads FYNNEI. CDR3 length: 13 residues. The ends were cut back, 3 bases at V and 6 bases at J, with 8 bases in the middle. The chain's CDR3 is CASSEEGDEKLFF. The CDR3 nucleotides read TGTGCCAGCAGTGAGGAGGGAGATGAAAAACTGTTTTTT.

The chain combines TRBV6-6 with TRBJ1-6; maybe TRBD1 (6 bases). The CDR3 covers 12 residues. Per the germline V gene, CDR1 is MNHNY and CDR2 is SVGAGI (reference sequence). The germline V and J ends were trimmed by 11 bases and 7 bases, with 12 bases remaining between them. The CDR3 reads CAAGQGNSPLHF. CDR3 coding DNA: TGTGCCGCGGGGCAGGGGAATTCACCCCTCCACTTT.

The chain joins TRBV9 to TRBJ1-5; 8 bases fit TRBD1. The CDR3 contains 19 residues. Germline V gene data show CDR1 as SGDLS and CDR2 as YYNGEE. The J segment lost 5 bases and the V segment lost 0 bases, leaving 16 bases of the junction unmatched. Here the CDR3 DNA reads TGTGCCAGCAGCGTAGATCCCCTCACCCCGGACAGGGATTATCAGCCCCAGCATTTT. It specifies CASSVDPLTPDRDYQPQHF.

The CDR3 loop reads CASERDPRTEWQFF. The CDR3, as DNA: TGTGCCAGCGAACGGGACCCCCGGACGGAATGGCAGTTCTTC. The V gene is TRBV2, the J gene TRBJ2-1; perhaps D is TRBD1 or TRBD2 (5 bases each). The CDR3 is 14 residues long. V lost 8 bases and J 12 bases, leaving 23 bases between the germline ends. CDR1 is SNHLY and CDR2 is FYNNEI in the germline V gene.

The CDR3 coding sequence is TGCGCCAGCAGCTTGTTTGGTAGCGGAGCCAGCTCCTACGAGCAGTACTTC. Its translation is CASSLFGSGASSYEQYF. V usage is TRBV5-1 and J usage is TRBJ2-7; TRBD2 might be the D (6 bases). The CDR3 length is 17 residues. Germline-derived CDR1 and CDR2 are SGHRS and YFSETQ. V was shortened by 1 base and J by 0 bases, with 17 bases between the two germline ends.

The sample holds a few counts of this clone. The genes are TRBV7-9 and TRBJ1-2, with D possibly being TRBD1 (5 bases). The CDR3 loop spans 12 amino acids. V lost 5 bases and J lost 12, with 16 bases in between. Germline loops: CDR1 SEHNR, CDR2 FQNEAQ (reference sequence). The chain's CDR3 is CASSQRGGFHTF. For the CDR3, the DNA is TGTGCCAGCAGCCAAAGGGGCGGATTTCACACCTTC. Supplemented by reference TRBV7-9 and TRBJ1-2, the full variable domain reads DTGVSQNPRHKITKRGQNVTFRCDPISEHNRLYWYRQTLGQGPEFLTYFQNEAQLEKSRLLSDRFSAERPKGSFSTLEIQRTEQGDSAMYLCASSQRGGFHTFGSGTRLTVV.